This is a list of T cell receptor beta chains from one sample in a study of cytomegalovirus exposure and HLA in healthy donors. Some clones are missing from TCRdb's copy, which holds only in-frame ones; the method was immunoSEQ multiplex PCR. Among some 150,000 clones listed, around 80% were seen once. The source material was PBMCs. These receptors all stem from a female donor in good health and CMV-seronegative. Each CDR3 is given with its conserved first and last residue. D genes are given only for firm matches. Size tells how often a clone was seen (once, few, many) or the class of an expanded clone, and some rows leave it out.

once,TRBV6-5,TRBJ2-1,-,CASSTQGFSENEQFF,TGTGCCAGCAGTACGCAGGGGTTTTCGGAAAATGAGCAGTTCTTC
-,TRBV19,TRBJ1-3,-,CASSGRLGASGNTIYF,TGTGCCAGTAGTGGAAGACTCGGAGCCTCTGGAAACACCATATATTTT
-,TRBV7-8,TRBJ2-7,-,CASSLRGIEQYF,TGTGCCAGCAGCTTAAGGGGGATCGAGCAGTACTTC
-,TRBV4-1,TRBJ2-3,TRBD2,CASSQGTSGASTDTQYF,TGCGCCAGCAGCCAAGGGACTAGCGGAGCAAGCACAGATACGCAGTATTTT
-,TRBV5-1,TRBJ1-3,-,CASSPGTLGNTIYF,TGCGCCAGCAGCCCCGGGACTTTAGGAAACACCATATATTTT
-,TRBV19,TRBJ2-2,-,CASSPPHRNTGELFF,TGTGCCAGTAGTCCCCCCCACAGGAACACCGGGGAGCTGTTTTTT
once,TRBV20-1,TRBJ2-3,-,CSATPRGTQYF,TGCAGTGCCACACCTAGGGGTACGCAGTATTTT
-,TRBV10-1,TRBJ2-7,TRBD2,CASSEGLAGEEQYF,TGCGCCAGCAGTGAGGGGCTAGCGGGAGAGGAGCAGTACTTC
-,TRBV2,TRBJ2-2,TRBD1,CASRGRDRGTGELFF,TGTGCCAGCAGGGGCAGGGACAGGGGGACCGGGGAGCTGTTTTTT
-,TRBV7-7,TRBJ2-7,TRBD1,CASSPGQGDGEQYF,TGTGCCAGCAGCCCTGGACAGGGTGATGGGGAGCAGTACTTC
-,TRBV5-1,TRBJ2-3,TRBD2,CASSHASSGTRTDTQYF,TGCGCCAGCAGCCATGCCAGCAGCGGGACCCGCACAGATACGCAGTATTTT
-,TRBV19,TRBJ1-5,-,CASSTTVSNQPQHF,TGTGCCAGTAGTACGACAGTTAGCAATCAGCCCCAGCATTTT
-,TRBV28,TRBJ2-5,TRBD1,CASSDRAGTQYF,TGTGCCAGCAGTGACAGGGCAGGGACCCAGTACTTC
-,TRBV18,TRBJ2-7,TRBD1,CASSSTTGTVYEQYF,TGTGCCAGCTCATCGACGACCGGGACAGTGTACGAGCAGTACTTC
-,TRBV5-4,TRBJ2-2,-,CASTVSTGVNTGELFF,TGTGCCAGCACCGTATCGACCGGGGTGAACACCGGGGAGCTGTTTTTT
-,TRBV10-3,TRBJ2-1,TRBD2,CATGLAGYEQFF,TGTGCCACGGGACTAGCGGGCTATGAGCAGTTCTTC
-,TRBV7-9,TRBJ2-1,TRBD2,CASSSTVTSGRAGEQFF,TGTGCCAGCAGCTCCACGGTAACTAGCGGGAGGGCCGGTGAGCAGTTCTTC
-,TRBV29-1,TRBJ2-1,TRBD1,CSGTGGAMGNEQFF,TGCAGCGGGACAGGGGGCGCGATGGGTAATGAGCAGTTCTTC
-,TRBV29-1,TRBJ2-7,-,CSVVDAAAGTYEQYF,TGCAGCGTTGTAGACGCGGCGGCGGGAACCTACGAGCAGTACTTC
-,TRBV7-3,TRBJ2-1,TRBD1,CASRPGQGANEQFF,TGTGCCAGCAGGCCGGGACAGGGAGCGAATGAGCAGTTCTTC
-,TRBV6-5,TRBJ2-1,-,CASSFGLEQFF,TGTGCCAGCAGTTTCGGGTTGGAGCAGTTCTTC
-,TRBV7-8,TRBJ1-4,-,CASSPTALAGNEKLFF,TGTGCCAGCAGCCCCACCGCCCTGGCAGGGAATGAAAAACTGTTTTTT
few,TRBV6-5,TRBJ1-1,-,CASSYRMNTEAFF,TGTGCCAGCAGTTACCGTATGAACACTGAAGCTTTCTTT
-,TRBV4-1,TRBJ2-1,-,CASSQDRGDPNEQFF,TGCGCCAGCAGCCAAGATCGCGGGGACCCCAATGAGCAGTTCTTC
-,TRBV13,TRBJ2-3,TRBD1,CASSSRDRGVDTQYF,TGTGCCAGCAGCTCCCGGGACAGGGGGGTAGATACGCAGTATTTT
few,TRBV27,TRBJ2-1,-,CASSLYMSSVPYNEQFF,TGTGCCAGCAGTTTATATATGAGTAGCGTCCCTTACAATGAGCAGTTCTTC
-,TRBV7-2,TRBJ2-7,TRBD2,CASSSSGRPPGEQYF,TGTGCCAGCAGCTCTAGCGGGAGGCCCCCCGGCGAGCAGTACTTC
-,TRBV19,TRBJ1-5,TRBD1,CASTHRGQGPNQPQHF,TGTGCCAGTACCCACAGGGGACAGGGACCCAATCAGCCCCAGCATTTT
few,TRBV27,TRBJ1-1,TRBD1,CATRDREDTEAFF,TGTGCCACCCGGGACAGGGAGGACACTGAAGCTTTCTTT